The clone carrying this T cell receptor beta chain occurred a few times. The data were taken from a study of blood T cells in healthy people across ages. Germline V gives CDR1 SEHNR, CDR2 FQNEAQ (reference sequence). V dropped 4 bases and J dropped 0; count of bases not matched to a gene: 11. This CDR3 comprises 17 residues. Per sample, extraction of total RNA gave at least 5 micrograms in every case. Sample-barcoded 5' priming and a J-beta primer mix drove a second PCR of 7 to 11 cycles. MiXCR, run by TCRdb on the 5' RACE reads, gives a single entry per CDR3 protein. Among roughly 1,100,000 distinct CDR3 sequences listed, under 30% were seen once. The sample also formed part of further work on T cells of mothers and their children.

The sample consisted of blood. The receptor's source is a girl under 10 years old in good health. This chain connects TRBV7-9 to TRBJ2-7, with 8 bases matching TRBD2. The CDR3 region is CASSSEVAGTLSYEQYF. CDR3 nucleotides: TGTGCCAGCAGCTCTGAGGTAGCGGGGACCCTCTCCTACGAGCAGTACTTC.